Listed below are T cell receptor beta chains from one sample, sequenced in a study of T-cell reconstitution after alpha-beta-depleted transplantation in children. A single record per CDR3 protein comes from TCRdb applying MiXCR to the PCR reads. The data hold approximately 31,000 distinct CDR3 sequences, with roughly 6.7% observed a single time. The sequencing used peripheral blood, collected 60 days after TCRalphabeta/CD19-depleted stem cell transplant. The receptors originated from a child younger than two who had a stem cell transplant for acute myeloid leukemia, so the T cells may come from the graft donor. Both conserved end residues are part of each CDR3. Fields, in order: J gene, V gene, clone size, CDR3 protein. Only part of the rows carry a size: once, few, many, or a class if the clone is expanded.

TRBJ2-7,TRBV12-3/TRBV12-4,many,CASLGSSGGSYEQYF
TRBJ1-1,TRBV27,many,CASRRVQFSNTEAFF
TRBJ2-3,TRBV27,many,CASSLPGGLEDTQYF
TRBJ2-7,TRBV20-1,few,CSAAGLAVPYEQYF
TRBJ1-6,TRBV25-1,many,CASSELHNSPLHF
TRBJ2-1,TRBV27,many,CASSPLGGAYNEQFF
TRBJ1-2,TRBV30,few,CAWRTGRPLNYGYTF
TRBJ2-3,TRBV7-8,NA,CASSPKRDTQYF
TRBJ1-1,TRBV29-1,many,CSVEAGNTEAFF
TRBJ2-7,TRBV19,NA,CASSPGLEQYF
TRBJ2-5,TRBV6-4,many,CASSDTQDRVETQYF
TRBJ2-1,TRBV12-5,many,CASGPGGEGEQFF
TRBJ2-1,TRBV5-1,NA,CASSPGTGDYNEQFF
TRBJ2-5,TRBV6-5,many,CASSYRQETQYF
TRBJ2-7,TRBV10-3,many,CAPRGAYSSYEQYF
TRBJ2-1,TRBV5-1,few,CASWGLAHEQFF
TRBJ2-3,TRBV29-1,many,CSAWGDTQYF
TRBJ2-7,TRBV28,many,CASSFLGGAVTEQYF
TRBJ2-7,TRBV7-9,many,CASSPPRAGWYEQYF
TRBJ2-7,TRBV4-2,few,CASSHTSGFLSYEQYF
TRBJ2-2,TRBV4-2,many,CASSQEAPRGNTGELFF
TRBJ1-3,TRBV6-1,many,CASSDNYRDPGNTIYF
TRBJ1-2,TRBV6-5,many,CASSSLPGAWDYTF
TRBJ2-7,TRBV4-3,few,CASSQRQGRSYEQYF
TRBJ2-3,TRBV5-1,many,CASSLETRVTDTQYF
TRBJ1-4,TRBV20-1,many,CSARSPGQKGEKLFF
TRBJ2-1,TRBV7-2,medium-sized,CASSDRTGGDEQFF
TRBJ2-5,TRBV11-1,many,CASSSVYARQGARETQYF
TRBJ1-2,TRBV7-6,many,CASSLMTGKSPNYGYTF
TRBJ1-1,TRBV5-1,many,CASSLGWGSNTEAFF
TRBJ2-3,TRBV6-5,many,CASGETDTQYF
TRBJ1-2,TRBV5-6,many,CASSKANYGYTF
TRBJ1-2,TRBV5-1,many,CASSLSSYGYTF
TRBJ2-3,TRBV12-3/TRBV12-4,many,CASSPLAPSTDTQYF
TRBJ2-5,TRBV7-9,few,CASSFGHSQETQYF
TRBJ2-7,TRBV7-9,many,CASSLAEGWLSSYEQYF
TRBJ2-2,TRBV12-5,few,CASGPGSEGYTGELFF
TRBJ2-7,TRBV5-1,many,CASSLNGWREQYF
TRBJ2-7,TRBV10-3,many,CAISEKSWSEEQYF
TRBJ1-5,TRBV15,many,CATSPIHGPQHF